This TCR beta chain derives from a study of T cells in Graves' hyperthyroidism and ophthalmopathy. Turning to the study itself: Sampling of peripheral blood happened at initial diagnosis, prior to any treatment.

CDR1 is MNHEY and CDR2 is SVGEGT in the germline V gene. There are 11 residues in the CDR3. V was pared by 6 bases and J by 12 bases, with 12 bases between. TCR beta CDR3 regions were amplified from RNA transcripts. In the first-round RT-PCR of the TCR CDR3, the HTBI primer set was used. Each CDR3 protein is one row after TCRdb ran MiXCR on the multiplex PCR reads. This table holds about 370,000 distinct CDR3 sequences, about 15% found once. Exclusion followed for patients with uncontrolled infection, other autoimmune disease, pregnancy or lactation. This sequence was found in an older woman with Graves' ophthalmopathy. V is TRBV6-2 or TRBV6-3 and J is TRBJ2-1; D gene uncertain. The specimen was blood. The CDR3 sequence: CASRGLDRQFF. For the CDR3, the DNA is TGTGCCAGCAGGGGTTTGGACCGGCAGTTCTTC.